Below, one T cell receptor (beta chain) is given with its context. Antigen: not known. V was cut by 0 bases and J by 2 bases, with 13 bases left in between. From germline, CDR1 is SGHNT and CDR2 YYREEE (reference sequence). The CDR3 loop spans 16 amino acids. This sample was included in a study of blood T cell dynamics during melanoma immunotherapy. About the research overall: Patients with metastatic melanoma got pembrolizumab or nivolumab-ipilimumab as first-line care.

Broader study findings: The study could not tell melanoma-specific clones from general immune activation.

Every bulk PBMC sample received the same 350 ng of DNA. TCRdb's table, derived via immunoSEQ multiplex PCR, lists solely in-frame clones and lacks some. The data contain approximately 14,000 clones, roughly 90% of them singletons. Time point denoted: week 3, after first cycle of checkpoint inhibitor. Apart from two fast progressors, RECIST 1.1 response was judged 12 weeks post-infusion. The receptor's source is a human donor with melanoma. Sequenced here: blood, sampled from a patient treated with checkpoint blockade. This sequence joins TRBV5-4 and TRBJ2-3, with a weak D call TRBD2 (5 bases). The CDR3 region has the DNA TGTGCCAGCAGCTTGGCGCCTAGCTGGGACACAGATACGCAGTATTTT. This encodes CASSLAPSWDTDTQYF.